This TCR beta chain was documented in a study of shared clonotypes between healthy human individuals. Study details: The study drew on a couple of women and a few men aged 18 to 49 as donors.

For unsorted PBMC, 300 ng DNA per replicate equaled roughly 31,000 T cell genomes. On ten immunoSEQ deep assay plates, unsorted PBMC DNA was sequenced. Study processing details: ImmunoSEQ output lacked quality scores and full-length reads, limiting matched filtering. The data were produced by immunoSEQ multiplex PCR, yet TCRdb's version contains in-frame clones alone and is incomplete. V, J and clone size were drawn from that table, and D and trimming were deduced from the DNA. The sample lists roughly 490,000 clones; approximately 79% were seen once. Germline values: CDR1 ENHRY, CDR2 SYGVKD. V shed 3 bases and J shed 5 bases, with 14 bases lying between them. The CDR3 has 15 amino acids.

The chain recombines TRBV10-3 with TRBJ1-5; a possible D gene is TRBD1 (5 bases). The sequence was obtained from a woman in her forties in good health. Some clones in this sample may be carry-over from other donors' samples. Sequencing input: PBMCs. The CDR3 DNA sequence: TGTGCCATCAGTGACCGGGGCAGGGACGATCAGCCCCAGCATTTT. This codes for CAISDRGRDDQPQHF.